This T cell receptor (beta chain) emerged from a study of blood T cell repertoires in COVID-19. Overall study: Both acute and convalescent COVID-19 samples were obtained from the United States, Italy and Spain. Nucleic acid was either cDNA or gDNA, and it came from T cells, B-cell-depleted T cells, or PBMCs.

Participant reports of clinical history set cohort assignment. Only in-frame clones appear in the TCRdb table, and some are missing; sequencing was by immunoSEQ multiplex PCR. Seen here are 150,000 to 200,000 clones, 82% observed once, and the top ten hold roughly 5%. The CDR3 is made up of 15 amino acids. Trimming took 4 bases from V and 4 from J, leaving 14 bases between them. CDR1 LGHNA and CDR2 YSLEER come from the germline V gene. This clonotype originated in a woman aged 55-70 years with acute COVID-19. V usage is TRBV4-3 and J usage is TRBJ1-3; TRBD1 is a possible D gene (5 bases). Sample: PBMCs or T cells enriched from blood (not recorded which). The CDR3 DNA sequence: TGCGCCAGCAGCCCCCGGAAGGGGCAAGGAAACACCATATATTTT. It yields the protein CASSPRKGQGNTIYF.